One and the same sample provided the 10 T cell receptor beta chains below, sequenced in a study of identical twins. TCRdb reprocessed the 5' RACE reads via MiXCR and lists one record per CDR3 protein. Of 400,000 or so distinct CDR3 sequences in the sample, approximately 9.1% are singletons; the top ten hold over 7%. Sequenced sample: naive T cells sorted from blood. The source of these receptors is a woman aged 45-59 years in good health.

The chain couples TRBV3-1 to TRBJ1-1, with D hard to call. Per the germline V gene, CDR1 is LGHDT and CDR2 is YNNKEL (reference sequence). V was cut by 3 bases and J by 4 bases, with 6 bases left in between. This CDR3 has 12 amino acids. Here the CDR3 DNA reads TGTGCCAGCAGCCACACTAGCACTGAAGCTTTCTTT. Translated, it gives CASSHTSTEAFF.

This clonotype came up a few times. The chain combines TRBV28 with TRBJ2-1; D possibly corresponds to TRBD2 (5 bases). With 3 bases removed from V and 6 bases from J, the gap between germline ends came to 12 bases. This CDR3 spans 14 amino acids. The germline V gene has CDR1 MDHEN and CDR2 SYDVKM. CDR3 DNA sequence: TGTGCCAGCAGTTTTCGTGGGAGCATCAATGAGCAGTTCTTC. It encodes CASSFRGSINEQFF.

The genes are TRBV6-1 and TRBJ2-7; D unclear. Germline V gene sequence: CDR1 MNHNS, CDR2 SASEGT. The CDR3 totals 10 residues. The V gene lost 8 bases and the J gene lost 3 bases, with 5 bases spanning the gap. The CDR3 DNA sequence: TGTGCCAGCGGCCTCTACGAGCAGTACTTC. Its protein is CASGLYEQYF.

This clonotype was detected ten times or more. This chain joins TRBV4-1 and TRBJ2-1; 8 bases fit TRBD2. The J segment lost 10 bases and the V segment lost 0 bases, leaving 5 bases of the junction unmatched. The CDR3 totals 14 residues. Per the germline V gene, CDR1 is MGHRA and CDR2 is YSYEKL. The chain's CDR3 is CASSQDLQREEQFF. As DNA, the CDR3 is TGCGCCAGCAGCCAAGATCTTCAGCGGGAGGAGCAGTTCTTC.

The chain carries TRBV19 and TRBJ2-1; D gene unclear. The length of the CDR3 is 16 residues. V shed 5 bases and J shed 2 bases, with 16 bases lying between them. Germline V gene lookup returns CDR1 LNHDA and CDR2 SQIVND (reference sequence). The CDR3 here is CASSPGPNFAYNEQFF. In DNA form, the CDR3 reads TGTGCCAGTAGTCCCGGGCCTAACTTCGCCTACAATGAGCAGTTCTTC.

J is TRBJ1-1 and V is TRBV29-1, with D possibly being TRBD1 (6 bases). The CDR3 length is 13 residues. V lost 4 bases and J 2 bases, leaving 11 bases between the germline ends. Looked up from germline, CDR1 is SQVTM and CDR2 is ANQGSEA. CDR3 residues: CSVGQDSNTEAFF. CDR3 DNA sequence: TGCAGCGTTGGTCAGGACAGTAACACTGAAGCTTTCTTT. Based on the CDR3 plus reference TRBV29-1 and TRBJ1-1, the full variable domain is SAVISQKPSRDICQRGTSLTIQCQVDSQVTMMFWYRQQPGQSLTLIATANQGSEATYESGFVIDKFPISRPNLTFSTLTVSNMSPEDSSIYLCSVGQDSNTEAFFGQGTRLTVV.

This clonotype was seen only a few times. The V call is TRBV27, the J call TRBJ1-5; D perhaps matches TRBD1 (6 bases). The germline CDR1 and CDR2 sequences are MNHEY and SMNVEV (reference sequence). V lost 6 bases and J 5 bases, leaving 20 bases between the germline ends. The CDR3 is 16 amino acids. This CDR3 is CASRSLVGPGDQPQHF. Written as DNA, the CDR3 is TGTGCCAGCAGATCGTTGGTAGGCCCAGGGGATCAGCCCCAGCATTTT.

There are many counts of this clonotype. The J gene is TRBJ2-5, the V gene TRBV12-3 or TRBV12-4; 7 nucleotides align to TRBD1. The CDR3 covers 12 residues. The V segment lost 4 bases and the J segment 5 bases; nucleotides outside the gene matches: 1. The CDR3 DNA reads TGTGCCAGCAGTTCGACAGGGGAGACCCAGTACTTC. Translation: CASSSTGETQYF.

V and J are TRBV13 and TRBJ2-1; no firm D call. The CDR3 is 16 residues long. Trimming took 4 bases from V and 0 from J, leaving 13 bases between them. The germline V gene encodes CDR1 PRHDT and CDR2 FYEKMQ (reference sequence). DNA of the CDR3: TGTGCCAGCAGCTGGTGGATTTCGAGCTCCTACAATGAGCAGTTCTTC. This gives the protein CASSWWISSSYNEQFF.

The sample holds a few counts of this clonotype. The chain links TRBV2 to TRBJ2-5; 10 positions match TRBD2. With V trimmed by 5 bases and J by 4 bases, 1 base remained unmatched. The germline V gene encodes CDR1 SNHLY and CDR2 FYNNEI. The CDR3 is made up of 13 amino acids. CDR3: CASSSGRAETQYF. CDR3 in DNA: TGTGCCAGCAGTAGCGGGAGGGCAGAGACCCAGTACTTC.